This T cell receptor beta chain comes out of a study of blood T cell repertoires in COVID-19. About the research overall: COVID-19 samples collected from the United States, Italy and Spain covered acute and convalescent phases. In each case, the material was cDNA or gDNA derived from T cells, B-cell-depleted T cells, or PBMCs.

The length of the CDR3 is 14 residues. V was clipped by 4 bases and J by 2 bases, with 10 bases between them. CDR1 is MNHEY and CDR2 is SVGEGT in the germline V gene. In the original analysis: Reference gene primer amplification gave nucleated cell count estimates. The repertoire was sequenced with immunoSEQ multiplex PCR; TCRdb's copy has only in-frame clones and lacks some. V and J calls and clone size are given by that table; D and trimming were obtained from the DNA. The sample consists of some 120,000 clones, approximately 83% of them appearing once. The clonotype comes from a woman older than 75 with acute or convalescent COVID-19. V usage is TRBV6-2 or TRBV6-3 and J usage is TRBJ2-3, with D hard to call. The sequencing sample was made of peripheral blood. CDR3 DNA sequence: TGTGCCAGCAGTTCGACTTTTACCACAGATACGCAGTATTTT. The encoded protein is CASSSTFTTDTQYF.